In its sample, the clone carrying this TCR beta chain was seen once. This table comes from immunoSEQ multiplex PCR, and its TCRdb copy is limited to in-frame clones, with some not included. The sample records approximately 150,000 clones, just over 85% being singletons. Germline lookup yields CDR1 SGHNT and CDR2 YYREEE (reference sequence). V shed 4 bases and J 8 bases; nucleotides not matched to a gene: 12. This CDR3 is built from 16 residues. The data stem from a study of control samples from healthy donors and cancer patients. This receptor was obtained from a man aged 18 to 35 in good health. The sequenced sample consisted of blood. The chain employs TRBV5-4 and TRBJ2-1; 10 bases map to TRBD2. CDR3 DNA sequence: TGTGCCAGCAGCGCCAAAAAGCGGGGGGGCCTCTATGAGCAGTTCTTC. This translates into CASSAKKRGGLYEQFF.